These T cell receptor beta chains were read from a single sample in a study of blood T cell repertoires in COVID-19. Clones were read by immunoSEQ multiplex PCR, and TCRdb kept only the in-frame ones, dropping some. Of approximately 250,000 clones in the sample, around nine tenths are singletons; the top ten hold about 10%. Sequences were obtained from peripheral blood. These receptors were taken from a man in his forties with active or convalescent COVID-19. Each CDR3 is given with its conserved first and last residue. A D gene is named only where the DNA matches it firmly. Rows give clone size only sometimes, using once, few, many, or a class for an expanded clone.

>TRBV9|TRBJ1-6|few|-|15
TGTGCCAGCAGCGTAGGGTCCCGGGGTAATTCACCCCTCCACTTT
CASSVGSRGNSPLHF
>TRBV6-5|TRBJ2-6|-|-|13
TGTGCCAGCAGCCCCCTGGGGGCCAACGTCCTGACTTTC
CASSPLGANVLTF
>TRBV7-8|TRBJ2-7|-|-|14
TGTGCCAGCAGCCGAGGACAGCACTCCTACGAGCAGTACTTC
CASSRGQHSYEQYF
>TRBV2|TRBJ2-3|-|TRBD1|13
TGTGCCAGCAGTACAGGGGGCGTTTATACGCAGTATTTT
CASSTGGVYTQYF
>TRBV4-1|TRBJ1-5|-|TRBD1|19
TGCGCCAGCAGCCAAGATCTAGGGCAGGGGGCGGGGAGGGGTCAGCCCCAGCATTTT
CASSQDLGQGAGRGQPQHF
>TRBV5-1|TRBJ2-7|-|TRBD1|15
TGCGCCAGCAGCTCAAGGGGACAGGGGGCCGACGAGCAGTACTTC
CASSSRGQGADEQYF
>TRBV5-4|TRBJ2-6|-|-|16
TGTGCCAGCAGGGGGGGTGTCCTCTCTGGGGCCAACGTCCTGACTTTC
CASRGGVLSGANVLTF
>TRBV29-1|TRBJ2-3|-|-|16
TGCAGCGTTAGGGCGAAACAGGGTTACAGCACAGATACGCAGTATTTT
CSVRAKQGYSTDTQYF
>TRBV13|TRBJ1-2|-|TRBD1|15
TGTGCCAGCAGCTTAGGGACAGGGGCTGGATATGGCCACACCTTC
CASSLGTGAGYGHTF
>TRBV6-5|TRBJ1-2|-|-|12
TGTGCCAGCATTCGGTCGGGGATAGGCTACACCTTC
CASIRSGIGYTF
>TRBV30|TRBJ1-5|-|TRBD1|14
TGTGCCTGCGCGACAGGGGGCCCAAATCAGCCCCAGCATTTT
CACATGGPNQPQHF